This T cell receptor (beta chain) was recovered during a study of cytomegalovirus exposure and HLA in healthy donors. For the study at large: About 200 million T cells yielded fewer than 120 million unique TCR beta sequences in earlier analysis. The study's findings and limits: Generally TCR sequences proved uncommon, though certain public TCRs appeared in numerous donors. A few chains tied to CMV proved CMV antigen-specific in vitro. HLA alleles were associated with 17,000 or so TCR beta sequences in a later analysis at 0.05 false discovery rate.

For this clone: Its antigen is undetermined.

Vbeta (60) and Jbeta (13) primers were used in the PCR. Clones were sequenced by immunoSEQ multiplex PCR, and TCRdb holds only the in-frame ones, with some missing. The sample includes some 57,000 clones, 70% to 80% of them seen just once. Germline lookup yields CDR1 ENHRY and CDR2 SYGVKD. Unmatched junction bases numbered 4, after V lost 5 bases and J lost 1 base. This CDR3 spans 14 amino acids. The chain employs TRBV10-3 and TRBJ1-1, with 7 bases matching TRBD1. This sequence was found in a woman aged 55-69 years in good health and CMV-seropositive. Sequencing was carried out using PBMCs. The CDR3 sequence is CAISQDRTNTEAFF. The CDR3 DNA sequence: TGTGCCATCAGTCAGGACAGGACGAACACTGAAGCTTTCTTT.